One sample yielded the 11 T cell receptor beta chains listed below, sequenced in a study of T cells in Graves' hyperthyroidism and ophthalmopathy. Researchers amplified the TCR beta CDR3 regions from RNA transcripts. HTBI primers drove first-round RT-PCR of the TCR CDR3. One entry per CDR3 protein, called by TCRdb with MiXCR from the multiplex PCR reads. The sample carries 660,000 or so distinct CDR3 sequences, 40% to 55% recorded once. Sequences were obtained from peripheral blood or thyroid tissue (not recorded which). Receptors were obtained from an adult man with Graves' disease, either hyperthyroidism or ophthalmopathy (not recorded which).

The sample holds many counts of this clonotype. The chain links TRBV7-9 to TRBJ2-6; maybe TRBD1 (5 bases). Trimming shortened V by 5 bases and J by 1 base, and 9 bases separated the two germline ends. Germline V gives CDR1 SEHNR, CDR2 FQNEAQ (reference sequence). This CDR3 comprises 15 residues. The CDR3 sequence is CASSLRQSGANVLTF. The DNA of the CDR3 is TGTGCCAGCAGCCTGCGACAGTCTGGGGCCAACGTCCTGACTTTC.

This clonotype was seen more than once but under ten times. The chain recombines TRBV6-5 with TRBJ1-1; D is unresolved. CDR1 and CDR2 (germline): MNHEY, SVGAGI. The V gene lost 6 bases and the J gene lost 4 bases, with 6 bases spanning the gap. This CDR3 is 11 amino acids long. In DNA form, the CDR3 reads TGTGCCAGCAGCCATGGCACTGAAGCTTTCTTT. Its protein is CASSHGTEAFF.

The chain links TRBV20-1 to TRBJ1-5, with 9 bases that match TRBD1. The germline gives CDR1 DFQATT, CDR2 SNEGSKA (reference sequence). The CDR3 is 15 residues long. J was trimmed by 7 bases and V by 4 bases; bases with no gene match: 11. The CDR3 nucleotides are TGCAGTGCTAAGGTTCGGACAGGGGAAAAACAGCCCCAGCATTTT. It yields the protein CSAKVRTGEKQPQHF.

This clonotype appeared a single time. A clone one base away is much larger, so this may be a read error. This chain uses TRBV7-9 with TRBJ2-7, with 8 bases aligning to TRBD2. This CDR3 is built from 15 residues. Germline CDR1 is SEHNR and CDR2 is FQNEAQ (reference sequence). The CDR3 DNA reads as TGTGCCAGCAGCCATAGCGGGGAACTTGCCTACGAGCAGCACTTC. It yields the protein CASSHSGELAYEQHF.

This clonotype came up a few times. The genes are TRBV29-1 and TRBJ1-1; 8 nucleotides match TRBD1. CDR1 is SQVTM, CDR2 ANQGSEA, per germline. This CDR3 comprises 15 residues. The V segment lost 5 bases and the J segment 1 base; nucleotides outside the gene matches: 9. The CDR3 reads CSVLPSTGGNTEAFF. DNA of the CDR3: TGCAGCGTTCTACCATCAACAGGGGGGAACACTGAAGCTTTCTTT.

Ten or more counts support this clonotype. The chain couples TRBV29-1 to TRBJ1-3; D unclear. CDR3 size: 12 residues. Per the germline V gene, CDR1 is SQVTM and CDR2 is ANQGSEA. Trimming removed 3 bases at V and 0 bases at J, with 3 bases between. CDR3 coding DNA: TGCAGCGTTGATGCCTCTGGAAACACCATATATTTT. Translation: CSVDASGNTIYF.

The V gene is TRBV2, the J gene TRBJ1-4; tentative D call: TRBD1 (5 bases). With 6 bases removed from V and 6 bases from J, the gap between germline ends came to 17 bases. This CDR3 has 15 amino acids. In germline, CDR1 is SNHLY, CDR2 FYNNEI. CDR3: CASRLRAGVDEKLFF. The CDR3 DNA follows: TGTGCCAGCAGACTCAGGGCGGGAGTGGATGAAAAACTGTTTTTT.

Written as DNA, the CDR3 is TGTGCCAGCAGCTCCAGAATGAGGCAGGCCTACGAGCAGTACTTC. Residues: CASSSRMRQAYEQYF. The chain is built from TRBV11-2 and TRBJ2-7, with D unresolved. V was shortened by 4 bases and J by 2 bases, with 15 bases between the two germline ends. The CDR3 runs 15 residues. Germline lookup yields CDR1 SGHAT and CDR2 FQNNGV.

This clonotype was found many times. The chain has TRBV7-8 and TRBJ2-7; no firm D call. Germline lookup yields CDR1 SGHVS and CDR2 FQNEAQ. V was cut by 1 base and J by 3 bases, with 7 bases left in between. There are 13 residues in the CDR3. The CDR3 is CASSLGTIYEQYF. CDR3 DNA: TGTGCCAGCAGCTTAGGCACTATCTACGAGCAGTACTTC.

This clonotype has more than one count but fewer than ten. The V call is TRBV11-2, the J call TRBJ2-6, with 7 bases that match TRBD1. The CDR3 is 18 amino acids. Germline CDR1 reads SGHAT; CDR2 reads FQNNGV. The V and J ends lost 5 bases and 2 bases, in that order; junction bases with no gene match: 12. CDR3 sequence reads: CASSPTFRGSAGANVLTF. For the CDR3, the DNA is TGTGCCAGCAGCCCAACCTTCAGGGGGAGCGCTGGGGCCAACGTCCTGACTTTC. Full variable domain (rest looked up from reference TRBV11-2 and TRBJ2-6): EAGVAQSPRYKIIEKRQSVAFWCNPISGHATLYWYQQILGQGPKLLIQFQNNGVVDDSQLPKDRFSAERLKGVDSTLKIQPAKLEDSAVYLCASSPTFRGSAGANVLTFGAGSRLTVL.

This clonotype was recorded a few times. This rearrangement joins TRBV27 to TRBJ1-6; 9 bases fit TRBD1. J gave up 9 bases and V 2 bases, and 11 bases lay outside the gene matches. This CDR3 region has 17 residues. Germline CDR1 MNHEY, CDR2 SMNVEV (reference sequence). The CDR3 sequence is CASSLGTGIGVGSPLHF. In DNA form, the CDR3 reads TGTGCCAGCAGTTTAGGGACAGGGATCGGAGTCGGTTCACCCCTCCACTTT.